These 5 T cell receptor beta chains originate from one sample sequenced in a study of T cell changes during pregnancy in multiple sclerosis. Libraries were prepared by immunoSEQ multiplex PCR; TCRdb keeps only in-frame clonotypes and omits some of them. The sample consists of 50,000 to 65,000 clones, more than 90% of them appearing once. Material: CD8+ T cells from peripheral blood mononuclear cells, obtained before pregnancy. All receptors come from a female donor with multiple sclerosis, enrolled in a pregnancy study.

This chain's CDR3 is CASSEVLGANYGYTF. The CDR3 DNA follows: TGTGCCAGCAGTGAAGTTCTGGGGGCGAACTATGGCTACACCTTC. The chain combines TRBV2 with TRBJ1-2; the D gene is possibly TRBD1 (6 bases). In germline, CDR1 is SNHLY, CDR2 FYNNEI. The V and J ends lost 1 base and 2 bases respectively, with 11 bases between them. CDR3 length equals 15 residues.

V is TRBV27 and J is TRBJ1-5, with TRBD1 matching over 8 bases. This CDR3 comprises 14 residues. Germline CDR1 and CDR2: MNHEY and SMNVEV (reference sequence). Unmatched junction bases numbered 4, after V lost 6 bases and J lost 3 bases. The CDR3 sequence is CASRAGQDNQPQHF. CDR3 bases: TGTGCCAGCAGAGCGGGACAGGACAATCAGCCCCAGCATTTT.

The chain couples TRBV7-3 to TRBJ1-2; possible D gene TRBD1, 5 bases. CDR1 and CDR2 (germline): SGHTA, FQGTGA. Between the trimmed V and J ends, which lost 5 bases and 4 bases, there was a span of 11 bases. The CDR3 loop spans 13 amino acids. The CDR3 sequence: CASSRGGAYGYTF. The CDR3 DNA is TGTGCCAGCAGCCGGGGGGGTGCCTATGGCTACACCTTC. The full variable domain, rest sourced from reference TRBV7-3 and TRBJ1-2, is GAGVSQTPSNKVTEKGKYVELRCDPISGHTALYWYRQSLGQGPEFLIYFQGTGAADDSGLPNDRFFAVRPEGSVSTLKIQRTERGDSAVYLCASSRGGAYGYTFGSGTRLTVV.

V usage is TRBV19 and J usage is TRBJ2-7, with D unclear. CDR3 length: 14 amino acids. Trimming shortened V by 8 bases and J by 6 bases, and 20 bases separated the two germline ends. Per the germline V gene, CDR1 is LNHDA and CDR2 is SQIVND (reference sequence). DNA for the CDR3: TGTGCCAGTTTATTCCGGGTCTATAGTTGCGAGCAGTACTTC. It specifies CASLFRVYSCEQYF.

The J gene is TRBJ2-2, the V gene TRBV29-1; TRBD2 aligns across 8 bases. V trimming: 7 bases; J trimming: 0 bases; junction bases outside the gene matches: 1. Germline V gives CDR1 SQVTM, CDR2 ANQGSEA. The CDR3 consists of 13 residues. This chain's CDR3 is CSAGGANTGELFF. DNA for the CDR3: TGCAGCGCCGGGGGGGCGAACACCGGGGAGCTGTTTTTT.